This TCR beta chain is drawn from a study of cytomegalovirus exposure and HLA in healthy donors. It was with 60 Vbeta and 13 Jbeta primers that the PCR ran. Assay used: immunoSEQ multiplex PCR; TCRdb lists only in-frame clones, some missing. The sample shows approximately 61,000 clones, about four fifths of them seen only once. The receptor was derived from a man aged 50 to 60 in good health and CMV-seropositive. Source material: PBMCs.

Written as DNA, the CDR3 is TGCGCCAGCAGCCCAGGGACTGCGGCCTACGAGCAGTACTTC. Translated, it gives CASSPGTAAYEQYF. The V gene is TRBV4-1, the J gene TRBJ2-7, with D tentatively TRBD2 (6 bases). Germline CDR1 MGHRA, CDR2 YSYEKL. V lost 4 bases and J 2 bases, leaving 12 bases between the germline ends. The CDR3 covers 14 residues.